These 28 T cell receptor beta chains came from one sample sequenced in a study of T cell responses to AZD1222 COVID-19 vaccine. Clones were read by immunoSEQ multiplex PCR, and TCRdb kept only the in-frame ones, dropping some. The data show 150,000 to 200,000 clones, 87% seen once. The specimen was peripheral blood, collected on day 0 of AZD1222 vaccination. The receptors stem from an adult in good health.

The V call is TRBV28, the J call TRBJ1-5; no reliable D call. V lost 5 bases and J 12 bases, leaving 11 bases between the germline ends. The CDR3 is 11 residues long. Germline CDR1 reads MDHEN; CDR2 reads SYDVKM. CDR3 sequence (DNA): TGTGCCAGCAGTCCAGCACTAAACCAGCATTTT. Amino acids: CASSPALNQHF.

The rearrangement joins TRBV2 to TRBJ2-7; TRBD2 matches at 8 bases. CDR3 length equals 15 residues. V was pared by 5 bases and J by 1 base, with 7 bases of the junction left unmatched. The germline gives CDR1 SNHLY, CDR2 FYNNEI. CDR3 loop: CASSWGASGSYEQYF. The CDR3 DNA reads TGTGCCAGCAGTTGGGGGGCTAGCGGGTCCTACGAGCAGTACTTC.

The V and J genes are TRBV19 and TRBJ2-4, with D possibly called TRBD1 or TRBD2 (5 bases each). Germline values: CDR1 LNHDA, CDR2 SQIVND (reference sequence). The V and J ends lost 5 bases and 0 bases respectively, with 8 bases between them. CDR3 size: 14 residues. The CDR3: CASSVGVAKNIQYF. DNA for the CDR3: TGTGCCAGTAGTGTGGGGGTAGCCAAAAACATTCAGTACTTC.

The chain uses TRBV15 and TRBJ2-1; TRBD2 agrees at 11 bases. Looked up from germline, CDR1 is LNHNV and CDR2 is YYDKDF (reference sequence). CDR3 length equals 16 residues. Unmatched junction bases numbered 4, after V lost 1 base and J lost 5 bases. CDR3 in DNA: TGTGCCACCAGCAGAGTATCACTAGCGGGAGACAATGAGCAGTTCTTC. Its protein is CATSRVSLAGDNEQFF.

The chain links TRBV6-5 to TRBJ1-3; D gene unclear. Between the trimmed V and J ends, which lost 8 bases and 2 bases, there was a span of 16 bases. CDR3 length equals 15 residues. CDR1 is MNHEY, CDR2 SVGAGI, per germline. The DNA for the CDR3 is TGTGCCAGCGGAGGGAGGTCAGGTCCTGGAAACACCATATATTTT. Its protein product is CASGGRSGPGNTIYF.

This chain links TRBV3-1 (or the pseudogene TRBV3-2) with TRBJ2-1; TRBD2 matches at 13 bases. The CDR3 contains 16 residues. Germline V lookup: CDR1 LGHDT, CDR2 YNNKEL (reference sequence). V lost 1 base to trimming and J lost 7 bases; unmatched junction nucleotides: 4. CDR3 bases: TGTGCCAGCAGCCAAGTAGGGACTAGCGGGATAAATGAGCAGTTCTTC. Its protein is CASSQVGTSGINEQFF.

The gene calls are TRBV5-1 and TRBJ1-1; unclear D gene. V was trimmed by 2 bases and J by 0 bases, leaving 5 bases between them. The CDR3 extends over 13 amino acids. Germline V gene sequence: CDR1 SGHRS, CDR2 YFSETQ. CDR3 loop: CASSFGMNTEAFF. The CDR3 DNA reads as TGCGCCAGCAGCTTTGGAATGAACACTGAAGCTTTCTTT.

This sequence joins TRBV6-5 and TRBJ1-5; the match to TRBD1 covers 7 bases. V lost 5 bases and J lost 2; bases outside the gene matches: 3. The V gene's germline CDR1 is MNHEY and CDR2 SVGAGI. There are 14 residues in the CDR3. Here the CDR3 reads CASSQQGRNQPQHF. Here the CDR3 DNA reads TGTGCCAGCAGTCAACAGGGGCGCAATCAGCCCCAGCATTTT.

The CDR3 here is CASSLWRGKSYNEQFF. CDR3 coding DNA: TGTGCCAGCAGCTTATGGCGCGGTAAATCCTACAATGAGCAGTTCTTC. This chain uses TRBV7-9 with TRBJ2-1, with unresolved D. The ends were cut back, 2 bases at V and 1 base at J, with 12 bases in the middle. Germline CDR1 is SEHNR and CDR2 is FQNEAQ (reference sequence). The CDR3 has 16 residues.

The genes are TRBV18 and TRBJ1-5, with 7 bases fitting TRBD1. With 2 bases clipped from V and 8 bases from J, the junction kept 12 bases outside the gene matches. This CDR3 is built from 16 residues. Per germline, CDR1 KGHSH and CDR2 LQKENI. The CDR3 here is CASSPLQGSGVEPQHF. The CDR3 nucleotides are TGTGCCAGCTCACCATTACAGGGGTCCGGAGTAGAGCCCCAGCATTTT. Together with reference TRBV18 and TRBJ1-5, the CDR3 gives the full variable domain: NAGVMQNPRHLVRRRGQEARLRCSPMKGHSHVYWYRQLPEEGLKFMVYLQKENIIDESGMPKERFSAEFPKEGPSILRIQQVVRGDSAAYFCASSPLQGSGVEPQHFGDGTRLSIL.

The gene calls are TRBV7-9 and TRBJ1-5; tentative D call: TRBD1 (5 bases). V was cut by 1 base and J by 9 bases, with 10 bases left in between. CDR3 size: 13 residues. Germline V gives CDR1 SEHNR, CDR2 FQNEAQ (reference sequence). CDR3 loop: CASSLGLQAPQHF. As DNA, the CDR3 is TGTGCCAGCAGCTTAGGACTACAGGCGCCCCAGCATTTT.

J is TRBJ1-5 and V is TRBV19; weak D call: TRBD1 (6 bases). Trimming removed 7 bases at V and 1 base at J, with 11 bases between. Looked up from germline, CDR1 is LNHDA and CDR2 is SQIVND (reference sequence). The CDR3 spans 14 residues. The CDR3 spells CASKGGGSNQPQHF. The CDR3, as DNA: TGTGCCAGTAAGGGGGGAGGGAGCAATCAGCCCCAGCATTTT.

The J gene is TRBJ2-7, the V gene TRBV11-2, with 9 bases identical to TRBD1. Germline V gene lookup returns CDR1 SGHAT and CDR2 FQNNGV. There are 15 residues in the CDR3. V was pared by 7 bases and J by 0 bases, with 7 bases of the junction left unmatched. The CDR3 region is CASTTGQGSSYEQYF. CDR3 coding DNA: TGTGCCAGCACCACCGGACAGGGGAGCTCCTACGAGCAGTACTTC.

This rearrangement joins TRBV27 to TRBJ1-6, with TRBD1 matching 9 bases. The germline gives CDR1 MNHEY, CDR2 SMNVEV (reference sequence). After removal of 3 bases from V and 7 bases from J, the junction contained 4 bases not matched to a gene. The CDR3 has 15 amino acids. The CDR3 sequence: CASSLDRGGNSPLHF. In nucleotides, the CDR3 is TGTGCCAGCAGTTTGGACAGGGGTGGAAATTCACCCCTCCACTTT.

The CDR3 DNA sequence: TGCAGCGTTGAAGCTGCGGACTATGGCTACACCTTC. Its translation: CSVEAADYGYTF. J is TRBJ1-2 and V is TRBV29-1; no reliable D call. The ends were cut back, 1 base at V and 3 bases at J, with 6 bases in the middle. Germline CDR1 and CDR2: SQVTM and ANQGSEA. This CDR3 is built from 12 residues. The full variable domain, rest sourced from reference TRBV29-1 and TRBJ1-2, is SAVISQKPSRDICQRGTSLTIQCQVDSQVTMMFWYRQQPGQSLTLIATANQGSEATYESGFVIDKFPISRPNLTFSTLTVSNMSPEDSSIYLCSVEAADYGYTFGSGTRLTVV.

This clone was counted a single time. The chain uses TRBV5-6 and TRBJ2-1; D uncertain. This CDR3 contains 12 residues. V lost 3 bases, J lost 4 bases, and 5 bases lay in between. CDR1 SGHDT and CDR2 YYEEEE come from the germline V gene. CDR3 in DNA: TGTGCCAGCAGCTGGGGTTACAATGAGCAGTTCTTC. This gives the protein CASSWGYNEQFF.

V usage is TRBV29-1 and J usage is TRBJ1-1; D uncertain. Germline values: CDR1 SQVTM, CDR2 ANQGSEA. This CDR3 comprises 14 residues. The V end was cut by 0 bases, the J end by 10 bases, with 18 bases between. Here the CDR3 DNA reads TGCAGCGTTGAAGATCAAGGGTTAATACAGCCAGCTTTCTTT. Residues: CSVEDQGLIQPAFF.

The genes are TRBV27 and TRBJ2-7; 10 positions match TRBD1. This CDR3 is built from 15 residues. Germline V gives CDR1 MNHEY, CDR2 SMNVEV (reference sequence). Germline trimming cut 6 bases from V and 0 bases from J; bases unmatched to any gene: 5. The CDR3 region is CASSPGQGFSYEQYF. The CDR3 DNA reads TGTGCCAGCAGCCCGGGACAGGGGTTCTCCTACGAGCAGTACTTC.

This sequence joins TRBV6-5 and TRBJ2-7, with a possible D match to TRBD1 (6 bases). CDR1 is MNHEY and CDR2 is SVGAGI in the germline V gene. The V gene lost 10 bases and the J gene lost 3 bases, with 10 bases spanning the gap. This CDR3 has 11 residues. The CDR3 here is CATDRFYEQYF. DNA of the CDR3: TGTGCCACCGACAGGTTCTACGAGCAGTACTTC.

The chain links TRBV2 to TRBJ1-5; D not certain. Trimming cost V 7 bases and J 6 bases, with 16 bases left between them. The germline V gene encodes CDR1 SNHLY and CDR2 FYNNEI. CDR3 size: 14 residues. CDR3 region: CASTTYREGQPQHF. CDR3 nucleotide sequence: TGTGCCAGCACTACCTATAGGGAAGGTCAGCCCCAGCATTTT.

V is TRBV2 and J is TRBJ1-5, with 8 positions matching TRBD1. The CDR3 runs to 15 residues. The germline gives CDR1 SNHLY, CDR2 FYNNEI. After removal of 6 bases from V and 6 bases from J, the junction contained 10 bases not matched to a gene. CDR3 amino acids: CASRTQGGKGQPQHF. CDR3 bases: TGTGCCAGCAGGACACAGGGGGGAAAGGGTCAGCCCCAGCATTTT. The full variable domain, its missing parts supplied by reference TRBV2 and TRBJ1-5, is EPEVTQTPSHQVTQMGQEVILRCVPISNHLYFYWYRQILGQKVEFLVSFYNNEISEKSEIFDDQFSVERPDGSNFTLKIRSTKLEDSAMYFCASRTQGGKGQPQHFGDGTRLSIL.

This chain links TRBV30 with TRBJ1-2; D is perhaps TRBD1 (5 bases). This CDR3 spans 14 amino acids. The V end lost 5 bases, the J end lost 5 bases, and 18 bases lay between the germline ends. CDR1 and CDR2 from the germline V gene are GTSNPN and SVGIG (reference sequence). Written as DNA, the CDR3 is TGTGCCTGGGGTCGGTTAGGGGCCGATTATGGCTACACCTTC. This sequence encodes CAWGRLGADYGYTF.

The chain has TRBV16 and TRBJ2-2, with D tentatively TRBD2 (5 bases). The CDR3 is made up of 15 amino acids. Looked up from germline, CDR1 is KGHSY and CDR2 is FQNENV. V lost 4 bases, J lost 6 bases, and 15 bases lay in between. CDR3 DNA: TGTGCCAGCAGCCCATCCACTAGTGCCGCCGGGGAGCTGTTTTTT. This translates into CASSPSTSAAGELFF.

The V call is TRBV19, the J call TRBJ1-2, with D unresolved. The germline V and J ends were trimmed by 0 bases and 8 bases, with 13 bases remaining between them. The CDR3 loop spans 14 amino acids. Germline V gives CDR1 LNHDA, CDR2 SQIVND (reference sequence). CDR3 residues: CASSIDLAGRGYTF. In DNA form, the CDR3 reads TGTGCCAGTAGTATAGATCTGGCAGGAAGGGGCTACACCTTC.

The V call is TRBV19, the J call TRBJ1-1; D is uncertain. Per the germline V gene, CDR1 is LNHDA and CDR2 is SQIVND (reference sequence). The V end was cut by 3 bases, the J end by 1 base, with 6 bases between. This CDR3 is built from 13 residues. DNA for the CDR3: TGTGCCAGTAGTATTTCACCGAACACTGAAGCTTTCTTT. The encoded protein is CASSISPNTEAFF.

V is TRBV24-1 and J is TRBJ2-1; a possible D gene is TRBD2 (7 bases). CDR3 size: 17 residues. Germline V gene sequence: CDR1 KGHDR, CDR2 SFDVKD. Trimming removed 2 bases at V and 5 bases at J, with 18 bases between. The DNA of the CDR3 is TGTGCCACCAGTGATTCCGGGGGCGTGGGAGGGCACAATGAGCAGTTCTTC. Amino acids: CATSDSGGVGGHNEQFF.

The chain joins TRBV7-8 to TRBJ2-3; D gene uncertain. Germline CDR1 is SGHVS and CDR2 is FQNEAQ. Trimming removed 5 bases at V and 2 bases at J, with 14 bases between. This CDR3 contains 15 residues. The CDR3 is CASSPQSIDTDTQYF. In DNA, the CDR3 is TGTGCCAGCAGCCCCCAATCCATCGACACAGATACGCAGTATTTT.

The chain employs TRBV28 and TRBJ1-2; D may be TRBD1 (6 bases). The CDR3 is made up of 15 amino acids. V was clipped by 8 bases and J by 0 bases, with 16 bases between them. In germline, CDR1 is MDHEN, CDR2 SYDVKM. Here the CDR3 reads CASGTRTGSNYGYTF. In nucleotides, the CDR3 is TGTGCCAGCGGTACCCGAACAGGGTCTAACTATGGCTACACCTTC.